This paragraph reports one T cell receptor beta chain. The target antigen is unknown. This CDR3 has 13 residues. V gave up 5 bases and J gave up 6 bases; unmatched junction bases: 5. Germline CDR1 is DFQATT and CDR2 is SNEGSKA (reference sequence). The data were taken from a study of blood T cells in healthy people across ages. Study conclusions and caveats: Diversity estimates from one million T cells were considered underestimates.

The authors extracted at least 6 micrograms of total RNA per sample. Together with a sample-barcoded 5' primer, a J-beta primer mix was included in a second PCR lasting about 7 to 11 cycles. One entry per CDR3 protein results from TCRdb running MiXCR on the 5' RACE reads. The sample holds just over 800,000 distinct CDR3 sequences; 60% to 80% are singletons and the top ten take 25% to 35%. The source of this sequence is a man in his thirties or forties in good health. Sequencing was carried out using blood. The chain is built from TRBV20-1 and TRBJ2-7, with 12 bases aligning to TRBD1. For the CDR3, the DNA is TGCAGTGCTTCCCGGGACAGGGGGCTCGAGCAGTACTTC. Its protein is CSASRDRGLEQYF.